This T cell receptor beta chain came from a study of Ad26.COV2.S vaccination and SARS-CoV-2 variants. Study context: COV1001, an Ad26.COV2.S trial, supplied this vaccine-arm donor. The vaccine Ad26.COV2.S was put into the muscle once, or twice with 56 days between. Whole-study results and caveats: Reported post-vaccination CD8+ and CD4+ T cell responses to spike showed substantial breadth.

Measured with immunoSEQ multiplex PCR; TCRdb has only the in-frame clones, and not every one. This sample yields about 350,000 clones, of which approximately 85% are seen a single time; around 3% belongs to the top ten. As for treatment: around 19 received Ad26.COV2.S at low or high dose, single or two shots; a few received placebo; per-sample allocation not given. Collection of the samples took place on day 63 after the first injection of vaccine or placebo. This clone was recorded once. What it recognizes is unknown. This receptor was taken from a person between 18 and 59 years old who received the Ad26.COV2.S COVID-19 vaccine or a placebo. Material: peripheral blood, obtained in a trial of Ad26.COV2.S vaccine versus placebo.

In DNA, the CDR3 is TGTGCCAGCAGCACCGGGACTAGTCGGGGAGAGGAGACCCAGTACTTC. This codes for CASSTGTSRGEETQYF. The chain recombines TRBV9 with TRBJ2-5, with 8 bases that match TRBD2. The CDR3 sequence is 16 residues long. The V segment lost 4 bases and the J segment 5 bases; nucleotides outside the gene matches: 13. Germline CDR1 and CDR2: SGDLS and YYNGEE.